These T cell receptor beta chains were read from a single sample in a study of blood T cell repertoires in COVID-19. Generated by immunoSEQ multiplex PCR, the TCRdb table keeps only in-frame clones and is missing some. This sample yields about 220,000 clones, of which roughly 85% are seen a single time; about 2.5% belongs to the top ten. Sequencing used peripheral blood. The receptor set was obtained from a woman in her sixties or seventies with COVID-19, enrolled during active disease. The CDR3 runs from the conserved cysteine through the conserved F or W. A D gene is named only where the DNA matches it firmly. Clone size, where shown, is once, few, many, or a class for clones that have expanded.

clone_size	d_call	v_call	j_call	cdr3_aa	cdr3_nt
NA	NA	TRBV30	TRBJ1-6	CAWRGGGGSPLHF	TGTGCCTGGAGGGGGGGAGGGGGATCACCCCTCCACTTT
NA	NA	TRBV5-8	TRBJ1-1	CASRQWGGATEAFF	TGTGCCAGCAGACAATGGGGGGGTGCCACTGAAGCTTTCTTT
NA	TRBD2	TRBV5-5	TRBJ2-3	CASSSAAGGHQDTQYF	TGTGCCAGCAGCTCGGCAGCGGGGGGGCATCAAGATACGCAGTATTTT
NA	NA	TRBV18	TRBJ1-4	CASSGGGNNEKLFF	TGTGCCAGCTCCGGCGGGGGCAATAATGAAAAACTGTTTTTT
NA	NA	TRBV3-1/TRBV3-2	TRBJ2-7	CASSRDPYEQYF	TGTGCCAGCAGCCGAGACCCTTACGAGCAGTACTTC
NA	NA	TRBV5-4	TRBJ1-2	CASSGRQDYGYTF	TGTGCCAGCAGCGGAAGACAGGACTATGGCTACACCTTC
NA	NA	TRBV9	TRBJ1-2	CASSVGLTGPSNYGYTF	TGTGCCAGCAGCGTAGGTCTTACAGGCCCCTCTAACTATGGCTACACCTTC
NA	NA	TRBV5-1	TRBJ1-1	CASSAGQTPEAFF	TGCGCCAGCAGCGCCGGACAGACCCCTGAAGCTTTCTTT
NA	TRBD1	TRBV6-5	TRBJ1-2	CASSLKDRGLYGYTF	TGTGCCAGCAGTTTAAAGGACAGGGGGCTCTATGGCTACACCTTC
NA	NA	TRBV6-2/TRBV6-3	TRBJ1-5	CASIPAGGGYQPQHF	TGTGCCAGCATCCCGGCCGGCGGTGGGTATCAGCCCCAGCATTTT
NA	NA	TRBV19	TRBJ2-3	CASGGLRGTDTQYF	TGTGCCAGCGGAGGGCTAAGGGGCACAGATACGCAGTATTTT
NA	NA	TRBV12-3/TRBV12-4	TRBJ1-1	CASSLKRNTEAFF	TGTGCCAGCAGTCTTAAGAGGAACACTGAAGCTTTCTTT
few	NA	TRBV7-2	TRBJ1-5	CASKTRAGANQPQHF	TGTGCCAGCAAGACAAGGGCGGGGGCCAATCAGCCCCAGCATTTT
NA	NA	TRBV11-2	TRBJ1-2	CASSFRGEDYGYTF	TGTGCCAGCAGCTTTCGGGGGGAGGACTATGGCTACACCTTC
NA	NA	TRBV6-5	TRBJ1-1	CASSYARGVTEAFF	TGTGCCAGCAGTTACGCCAGGGGCGTCACTGAAGCTTTCTTT
few	NA	TRBV12-5	TRBJ1-6	CASGLIFSTEYNSPLHF	TGTGCTAGTGGTTTAATTTTCTCGACAGAGTATAATTCACCCCTCCACTTT